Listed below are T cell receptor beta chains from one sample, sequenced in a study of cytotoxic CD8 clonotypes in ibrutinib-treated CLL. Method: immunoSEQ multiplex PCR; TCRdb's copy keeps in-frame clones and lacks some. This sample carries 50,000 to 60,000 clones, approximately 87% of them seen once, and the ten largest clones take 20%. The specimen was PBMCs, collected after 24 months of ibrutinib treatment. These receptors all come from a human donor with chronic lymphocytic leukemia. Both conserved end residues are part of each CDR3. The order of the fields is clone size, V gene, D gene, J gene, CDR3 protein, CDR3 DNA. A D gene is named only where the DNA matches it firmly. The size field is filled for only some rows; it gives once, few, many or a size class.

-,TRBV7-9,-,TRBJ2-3,CASSFQGSRSTDTQYF,TGTGCCAGCAGCTTTCAGGGGTCAAGGTCCACAGATACGCAGTATTTT
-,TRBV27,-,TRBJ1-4,CASSLYRATNEKLFF,TGTGCCAGCAGTTTATACAGGGCCACTAATGAAAAACTGTTTTTT
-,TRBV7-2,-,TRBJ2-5,CASSLGGTGKETQYF,TGTGCCAGCAGCTTAGGGGGTACAGGGAAAGAGACCCAGTACTTC
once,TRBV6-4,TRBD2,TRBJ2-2,CASSPGTSPSGELFF,TGTGCCAGCAGCCCCGGGACTAGCCCATCCGGGGAGCTGTTTTTT
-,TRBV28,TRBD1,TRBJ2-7,CASSRDRSYSYEQYF,TGTGCCAGCAGCCGGGACAGAAGTTATTCCTACGAGCAGTACTTC
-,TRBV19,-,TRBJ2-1,CASSGIWIDNEQFF,TGTGCCAGTAGCGGCATTTGGATTGACAATGAGCAGTTCTTC
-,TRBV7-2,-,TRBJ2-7,CASSPLGRPPRYEQYF,TGTGCCAGCAGCCCCCTTGGCCGCCCCCCGCGTTACGAGCAGTACTTC
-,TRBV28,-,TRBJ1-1,CASSFGNTEAFF,TGTGCCAGCAGTTTCGGTAACACTGAAGCTTTCTTT
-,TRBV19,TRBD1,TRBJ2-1,CASSISTGGHNEQFF,TGTGCCAGTAGTATCTCAACAGGGGGACACAATGAGCAGTTCTTC
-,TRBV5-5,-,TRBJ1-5,CASTLGGFDNQPQHF,TGTGCCAGCACACTGGGGGGCTTCGACAATCAGCCCCAGCATTTT
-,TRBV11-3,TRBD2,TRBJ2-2,CASSPLAGGELFF,TGTGCCAGCAGCCCCTTAGCGGGAGGGGAGCTGTTTTTT
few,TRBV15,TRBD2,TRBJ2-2,CATRDRGAGDTGELFF,TGTGCCACCAGAGATCGAGGAGCGGGAGATACCGGGGAGCTGTTTTTT
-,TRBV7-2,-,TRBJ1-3,CASSLAGGFSGNTIYF,TGTGCCAGCAGCTTAGCTGGGGGGTTCTCTGGAAACACCATATATTTT
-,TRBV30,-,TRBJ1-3,CAWSVGGFGNTIYF,TGTGCCTGGAGTGTGGGGGGGTTTGGAAACACCATATATTTT
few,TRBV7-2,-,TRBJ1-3,CASSLATGSGNTIYF,TGTGCCAGCAGCTTAGCTACAGGGTCTGGAAACACCATATATTTT
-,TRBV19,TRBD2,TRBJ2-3,CASLSGRAPDTQYF,TGTGCCAGCCTTAGCGGGAGGGCCCCAGATACGCAGTATTTT
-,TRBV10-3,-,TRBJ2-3,CAITPGHPTDTQYF,TGTGCCATCACTCCGGGACACCCCACAGATACGCAGTATTTT
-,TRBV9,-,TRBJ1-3,CASSSGGYGSGNTIYF,TGTGCCAGCAGCAGCGGAGGGTACGGTTCTGGAAACACCATATATTTT
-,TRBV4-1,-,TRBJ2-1,CASSQVETISYNEQFF,TGCGCCAGCAGCCAAGTCGAGACTATATCCTACAATGAGCAGTTCTTC
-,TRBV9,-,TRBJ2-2,CASSVAPDPNTGELFF,TGTGCCAGCAGCGTAGCTCCGGACCCCAACACCGGGGAGCTGTTTTTT
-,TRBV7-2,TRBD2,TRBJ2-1,CASTLAGFYNEQFF,TGTGCCAGTACACTAGCGGGATTCTACAATGAGCAGTTCTTC
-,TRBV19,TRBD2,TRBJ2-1,CATNYREGYEQFF,TGTGCCACCAATTATCGGGAGGGATATGAGCAGTTCTTC
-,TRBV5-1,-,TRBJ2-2,CASGTFSDSGELFF,TGCGCCAGCGGAACATTTAGCGACAGCGGGGAGCTGTTTTTT
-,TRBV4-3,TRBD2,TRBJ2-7,CASSHFKREGYEQYF,TGCGCCAGCAGCCACTTTAAGCGGGAGGGTTACGAGCAGTACTTC
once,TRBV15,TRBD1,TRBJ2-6,CATTGTGASGANVLTF,TGTGCCACAACTGGGACAGGGGCCTCTGGGGCCAACGTCCTGACTTTC
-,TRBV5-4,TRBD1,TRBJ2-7,CASSLPGQGKYEQYF,TGTGCCAGCAGCTTACCGGGACAGGGTAAATACGAGCAGTACTTC
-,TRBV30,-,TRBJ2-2,CAWRKVGTGSTGELFF,TGTGCCTGGAGAAAAGTCGGAACAGGGTCCACCGGGGAGCTGTTTTTT
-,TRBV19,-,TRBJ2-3,CASRGAADTQYF,TGTGCCAGTCGCGGGGCTGCAGATACGCAGTATTTT
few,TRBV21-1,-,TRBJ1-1,CASSPDKLRAFF,TGTGCCAGCAGCCCCGACAAACTAAGAGCTTTCTTT
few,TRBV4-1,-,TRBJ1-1,CASSQGVSRTNTEAFF,TGCGCCAGCAGCCAAGGAGTTTCTCGGACGAACACTGAAGCTTTCTTT
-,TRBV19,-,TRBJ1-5,CASSILGGRPYSNQPQHF,TGTGCCAGTAGTATTCTGGGGGGGCGCCCATATAGCAATCAGCCCCAGCATTTT
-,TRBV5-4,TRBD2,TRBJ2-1,CASDPRPSGSHNEQFF,TGTGCCAGCGATCCTAGGCCTAGCGGGAGCCACAATGAGCAGTTCTTC
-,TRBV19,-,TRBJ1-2,CASRNQGRHYGYTF,TGTGCCAGTAGAAATCAGGGGCGACACTATGGCTACACCTTC
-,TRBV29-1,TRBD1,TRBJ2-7,CSGGAGTGTLEQYF,TGCAGCGGTGGAGCCGGGACAGGGACCCTCGAGCAGTACTTC
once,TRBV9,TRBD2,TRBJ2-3,CASSLRAGEGTDTQYF,TGTGCCAGCAGCTTACGAGCGGGGGAGGGTACAGATACGCAGTATTTT
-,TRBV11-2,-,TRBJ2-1,CASSLAGPLDNEQFF,TGTGCCAGCAGCTTAGCGGGCCCGCTGGACAATGAGCAGTTCTTC
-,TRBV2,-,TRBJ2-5,CASSAQGGRETQYF,TGTGCCAGCAGTGCCCAAGGCGGTAGGGAGACCCAGTACTTC
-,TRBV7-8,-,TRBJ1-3,CASSLGQLRAGNTIYF,TGTGCCAGCAGCTTAGGACAGCTAAGAGCCGGAAACACCATATATTTT
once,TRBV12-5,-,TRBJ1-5,CASGLFTWQPQHF,TGTGCTAGTGGTTTGTTTACTTGGCAGCCCCAGCATTTT